This T cell receptor (beta chain) was sequenced during a study of shared clonotypes between healthy human individuals (TCRdb year 2020). For the study in its entirety: The cohort comprised a couple of women and a few men aged 18 to 49 years. Each donor's leukapheresis produced roughly between roughly 0.85 and 9.5 billion PBMCs. For each donor, CD4 naive and CD4 memory were each given three plates, CD8 naive was given two plates, and CD8 memory was given one plate. To increase sequencing depth and limit assay-specific biases, different laboratories used diverse techniques to prepare libraries and sequence TCR repertoires. Blood TCR repertoires of a handful of healthy adults were deeply sequenced to estimate repertoire size and the extent of clonotype sharing between individuals. General findings and caveats noted by the study authors: Sampling was restricted to blood, and TCR repertoires in tissue are likely to differ from TCR repertoires in blood. Sharing across a few donors was observed for 5% to 6.5% of naive CD4, less than 4% of naive CD8, 2% to 2.5% of memory CD4, and approximately 0.41% of memory CD8 clonotypes. Compared with non-shared clonotypes, clonotypes shared by all four sorted-subset donors had higher generation probabilities. Even with the large sequencing depth, rarefaction of the sorted-subset datasets indicated that sequencing was incomplete. Pairwise subsampling led to the expectation that sequencing depth would affect the degree of clonotype sharing among donors. Naive subsets generally had larger estimated clonotype richness than memory subsets did. Because the study included a small number of donors, the genetic and exposure-history diversity represented was limited.

Using the deep immunoSEQ assay, TCR CDR3 regions were amplified from genomic DNA by multiplex PCR. Genomic DNA extracted from each cell subset was distributed evenly over all wells of several immunoSEQ 96-well plates, and each plate served as one replicate. For sorted subsets, each replicate PCR was loaded with roughly 0.2 ug genomic DNA, equivalent to 30,000 or so T cell genomes. Purified libraries were measured with a Qubit 3.0 fluorometer, size-checked on a Bioanalyzer 2100, and measured again with the KAPA Library Quantification kit. Every immunoSEQ 96-well plate was sequenced on a dedicated single-read 150-cycle Illumina NextSeq 550 flow cell. Regarding the original processing steps: Because only junctional sequences without quality scores were contained in the immunoSEQ output, filtering matching that applied to full-length reads could not be performed. To assign V/J genes and CDR3, sequences were annotated against IMGT germline references using PyIR, a Python wrapper for IgBLAST v1.9. Any read was removed if the V/J assignment was weak (E-value above 1e-6), the CDR3 was missing, or the read contained stop codons, out-of-frame junctions, or ambiguous translated residues. V3J clonotypes were defined as sequences sharing an identical inferred V gene, J gene, and CDR3 amino acid sequence. The percentage overlap between two repertoires was calculated by dividing the number of shared unique clonotypes by the size of the smaller repertoire. RTK rarefaction, the Chao1 estimator, and Recon v2.1 estimates of unobserved clonotypes were used to assess repertoire richness. For all TCRbeta clonotypes obtained by the gDNA method from a few donors, generation probabilities were computed with OLGA. Drawn from immuneACCESS, this table holds only the in-frame rearrangements with V and J called that TCRdb kept. Clones are partly lost; checked studies trace under half to an unresolved V gene and leave the rest unexplained. The V and J calls and clone size are taken from that table; D and trimming were inferred from the DNA. The sample records hundreds of thousands of clones, 73% of which are singletons. The top ten constitute 1.5% to 2% of the sample.

The donors were healthy, HIV-negative adults who had no recently reported acute infections or vaccinations. Every donor was a Caucasian adult living in Nashville, Tennessee, USA. Magnetic negative selection was used to enrich CD4+ T cells, after which naive cells were positively selected on CD45RA and the negative fraction became the memory subset. After blood collection by leukapheresis, PBMCs were isolated using Ficoll-Histopaque density gradient centrifugation and then cryopreserved in the vapor phase of liquid nitrogen. Analytical flow cytometry was used to check the purity and quantity of every magnetically sorted T cell population. Genomic DNA was isolated from every sorted fraction and measured by UV absorbance on a Nanodrop 2000c. This clone has a handful of counts. The specificity of this receptor is unknown. Per-base quality was not reported, and no clone a single base away is much larger than it.

Trimming at the junction amounts to 5 bases on V and 6 bases on J, and the germline ends lie 23 bases apart. The germline V gene (reference sequence) gives CDR1 as LNHDA and CDR2 as SQIVND. CDR3 length: 17 amino acids, cysteine to phenylalanine. Just the 51-base CDR3 DNA is kept, in frame starting at base 1. This receptor was identified in a woman under 40 in good health. The material sequenced was memory CD4+ T cells sorted from blood. The cell subset or site label on this specimen signifies: CD45RA-negative fraction. The receptor chain draws on TRBV19 and TRBJ2-1; the D gene is perhaps TRBD1, from 6 matching bases. The CDR3: CASSPSNRAVGSNEQFF. The nucleotide sequence reads as follows: TGTGCCAGTAGTCCGAGTAACAGGGCAGTGGGGAGCAATGAGCAGTTCTTC. The entire variable domain, with the stretches around the CDR3 drawn from the reference TRBV19 and TRBJ2-1 proteins, is DGGITQSPKYLFRKEGQNVTLSCEQNLNHDAMYWYRQDPGQGLRLIYYSQIVNDFQKGDIAEGYSVSREKKESFPLTVTSAQKNPTAFYLCASSPSNRAVGSNEQFFGPGTRLTVL.